The rows below give T cell receptor beta chains drawn from one sample of a study of early T cells in non-severe SARS-CoV-2 infection. TCRdb re-derived calls from the 5' RACE reads in MiXCR, one entry per CDR3 protein. Altogether around 60,000 distinct CDR3 sequences are present, around 13% being singletons, with the ten largest covering around 4%. What was sequenced was whole blood. These receptors came from an adult who was a healthcare worker with PCR-confirmed SARS-CoV-2 infection or an uninfected control (not recorded which). Each CDR3 is given without its conserved first and last residue. Fields, in order: D gene, J gene, V gene, CDR3 protein. D genes are given only for firm matches.

D: -
J: TRBJ2-7
V: TRBV10-2
CDR3: ASSESWGPYEQY

D: -
J: TRBJ2-7
V: TRBV21-1
CDR3: ASSSREGYEQY

D: TRBD1
J: TRBJ1-2
V: TRBV6-5
CDR3: ASSTGGGGYGYT

D: -
J: TRBJ2-3
V: TRBV6-5
CDR3: ASRTLWRGLDTQY

D: -
J: TRBJ1-5
V: TRBV6-2/TRBV6-3
CDR3: ASSYRGPSIYSNQPQH

D: TRBD2
J: TRBJ2-5
V: TRBV4-1
CDR3: ASSPGTSGRETQY

D: TRBD1
J: TRBJ1-4
V: TRBV28
CDR3: ASSPDRGPTNEKLF

D: TRBD2
J: TRBJ2-1
V: TRBV20-1
CDR3: SARSATSGGSEQF

D: -
J: TRBJ2-2
V: TRBV10-3
CDR3: AISAGVLPGELF

D: TRBD2
J: TRBJ2-7
V: TRBV6-6
CDR3: ASTVSGGGYEQY

D: -
J: TRBJ2-6
V: TRBV5-6
CDR3: ASSYWRTGANVLT

D: -
J: TRBJ1-2
V: TRBV12-3/TRBV12-4
CDR3: ASSFAGDYGYT

D: -
J: TRBJ2-5
V: TRBV7-8
CDR3: ASSLAWAETQY

D: -
J: TRBJ2-5
V: TRBV30
CDR3: AWSRGAQETQY

D: -
J: TRBJ1-6
V: TRBV10-3
CDR3: ATQVWQGDSPLH

D: -
J: TRBJ1-1
V: TRBV6-2/TRBV6-3
CDR3: ASSSGSTNTEAF

D: TRBD1
J: TRBJ2-7
V: TRBV7-9
CDR3: ASSRDRGEQY

D: TRBD1
J: TRBJ2-1
V: TRBV5-5
CDR3: ASSFRGQGASHNEQF

D: TRBD2
J: TRBJ2-1
V: TRBV7-2
CDR3: ASSPGLPADNEQF

D: -
J: TRBJ2-7
V: TRBV7-7
CDR3: ASSLVRESEQY

D: -
J: TRBJ1-1
V: TRBV23-1
CDR3: ASSQFRTAAF

D: -
J: TRBJ1-1
V: TRBV11-2
CDR3: ASSPVGRVSLNTEAF

D: -
J: TRBJ2-6
V: TRBV6-5
CDR3: ASSYSWGVAGANVLT

D: -
J: TRBJ2-1
V: TRBV6-2/TRBV6-3
CDR3: ASSFRLGGEQF

D: -
J: TRBJ2-2
V: TRBV7-8
CDR3: ASSPRGGLYTGELF

D: -
J: TRBJ2-4
V: TRBV19
CDR3: ASSMGGSKNIQY

D: -
J: TRBJ2-1
V: TRBV6-5
CDR3: ASSYSPYNEQF

D: -
J: TRBJ2-3
V: TRBV4-3
CDR3: ASSQLEGLDTQY

D: -
J: TRBJ1-6
V: TRBV5-1
CDR3: ASSLGQAPSSPLH

D: TRBD1
J: TRBJ1-1
V: TRBV29-1
CDR3: SATRQGMNTEAF

D: -
J: TRBJ2-1
V: TRBV1
CDR3: TSSQRPGLAGGNEQF

D: -
J: TRBJ2-5
V: TRBV6-5
CDR3: ASSYTLASQETQY

D: -
J: TRBJ2-5
V: TRBV7-9
CDR3: ASSFPQETQY

D: -
J: TRBJ1-4
V: TRBV20-1
CDR3: SAEGRTNEKLF

D: -
J: TRBJ1-4
V: TRBV6-5
CDR3: ASSYQPPEKLF

D: -
J: TRBJ2-3
V: TRBV11-2
CDR3: ASSLEVGGSDTQY

D: -
J: TRBJ2-7
V: TRBV6-1
CDR3: ASSESAGPNSEQY